Below, one T cell receptor (beta chain) is given with its context. Its antigen is not identified. Relative to the germline gene, one junction end is altered; a read error may explain this. The PCR used 60 Vbeta and 13 Jbeta primers. Repertoires were generated with immunoSEQ multiplex PCR, while TCRdb's copy carries only in-frame clones and drops some. The sample carries 150,000 to 200,000 clones, 65% to 90% recorded once. Germline CDR1 is SEHNR and CDR2 is FQNEAQ (reference sequence). This CDR3 spans 13 amino acids. This record comes from a study of cytomegalovirus exposure and HLA in healthy donors. Study results and limitations: Among immune exposure information, only CMV serostatus was available. Later findings reportedly placed an Asian-associated ancestry cluster below the approximately 670-donor mean for N-insertions. Productive status was seen about 90% or about 30% of the time for most TCR beta V segments in an earlier analysis.

The sample consisted of PBMCs. The chain joins TRBV7-9 to TRBJ2-7; no firm D call. The origin of this receptor is a woman aged 18-29 years in good health and CMV-seronegative. The CDR3 DNA follows: TGTTCCAGCAGCTCCGACACCTCCTACGAGCAGTACTTC. This sequence encodes CSSSSDTSYEQYF.